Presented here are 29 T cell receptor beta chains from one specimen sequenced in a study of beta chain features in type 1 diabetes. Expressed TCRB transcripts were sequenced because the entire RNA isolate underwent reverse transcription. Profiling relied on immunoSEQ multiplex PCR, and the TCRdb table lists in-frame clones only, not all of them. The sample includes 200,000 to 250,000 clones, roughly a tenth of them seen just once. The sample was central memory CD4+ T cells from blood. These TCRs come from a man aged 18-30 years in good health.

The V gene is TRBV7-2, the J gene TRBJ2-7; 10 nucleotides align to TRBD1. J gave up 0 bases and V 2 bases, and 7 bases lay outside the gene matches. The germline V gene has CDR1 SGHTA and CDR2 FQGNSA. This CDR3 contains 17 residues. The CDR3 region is CASSLIPGQGSSYEQYF. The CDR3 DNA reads TGTGCCAGCAGCTTAATTCCGGGACAGGGGAGCTCCTACGAGCAGTACTTC.

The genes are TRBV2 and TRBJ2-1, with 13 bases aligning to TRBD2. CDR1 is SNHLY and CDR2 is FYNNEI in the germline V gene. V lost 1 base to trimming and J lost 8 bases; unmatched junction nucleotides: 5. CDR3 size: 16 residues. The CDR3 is CASSEGRLAGGDEQFF. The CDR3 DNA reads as TGTGCCAGCAGTGAAGGCCGACTAGCGGGAGGAGATGAGCAGTTCTTC.

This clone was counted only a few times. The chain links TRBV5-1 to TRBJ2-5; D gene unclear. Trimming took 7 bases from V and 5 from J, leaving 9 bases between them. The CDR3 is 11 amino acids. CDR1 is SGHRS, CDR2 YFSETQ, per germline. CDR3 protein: CASSTGETQYF. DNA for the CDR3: TGCGCCAGCTCCACCGGGGAGACCCAGTACTTC. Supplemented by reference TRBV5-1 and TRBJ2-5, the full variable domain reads KAGVTQTPRYLIKTRGQQVTLSCSPISGHRSVSWYQQTPGQGLQFLFEYFSETQRNKGNFPGRFSGRQFSNSRSEMNVSTLELGDSALYLCASSTGETQYFGPGTRLLVL.

The CDR3, as DNA: TGTGCCAGCAGCCGAAGTGGACAGGGGGGCTATGGCTACACCTTC. Amino acid sequence: CASSRSGQGGYGYTF. This chain uses TRBV4-2 with TRBJ1-2, with 10 bases matching TRBD1. The germline V gene encodes CDR1 LGHNA and CDR2 YNFKEQ. This CDR3 is built from 15 residues. The J segment lost 4 bases and the V segment lost 4 bases, leaving 6 bases of the junction unmatched.

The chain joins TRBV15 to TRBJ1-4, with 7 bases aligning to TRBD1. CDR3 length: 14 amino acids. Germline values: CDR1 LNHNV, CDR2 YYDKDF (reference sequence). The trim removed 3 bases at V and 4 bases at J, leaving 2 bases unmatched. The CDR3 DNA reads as TGTGCCACCAGCAGGGGGGACAGTAATGAAAAACTGTTTTTT. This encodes CATSRGDSNEKLFF.

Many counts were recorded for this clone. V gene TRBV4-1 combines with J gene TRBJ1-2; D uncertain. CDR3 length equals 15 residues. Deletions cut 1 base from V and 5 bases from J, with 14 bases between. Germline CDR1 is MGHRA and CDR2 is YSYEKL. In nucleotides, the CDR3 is TGCGCCAGCAGCCAAGTGTCGCAAAATCGGTATGGCTACACCTTC. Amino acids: CASSQVSQNRYGYTF.

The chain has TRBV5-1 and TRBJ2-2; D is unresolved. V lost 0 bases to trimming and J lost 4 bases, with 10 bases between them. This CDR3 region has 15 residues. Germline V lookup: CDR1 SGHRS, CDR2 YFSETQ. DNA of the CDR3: TGCGCCAGCAGCTTGGGTCAGGAACTCACCGGGGAGCTGTTTTTT. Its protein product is CASSLGQELTGELFF.

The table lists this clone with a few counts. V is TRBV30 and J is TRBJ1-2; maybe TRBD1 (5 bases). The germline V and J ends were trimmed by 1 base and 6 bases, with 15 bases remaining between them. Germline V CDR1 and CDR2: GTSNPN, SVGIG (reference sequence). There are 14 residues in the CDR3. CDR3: CAWSDPRRGHGYTF. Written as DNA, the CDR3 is TGTGCCTGGAGTGACCCTCGAAGGGGTCATGGCTACACCTTC. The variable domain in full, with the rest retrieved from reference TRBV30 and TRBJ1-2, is SQTIHQWPATLVQPVGSPLSLECTVEGTSNPNLYWYRQAAGRGLQLLFYSVGIGQISSEVPQNLSASRPQDRQFILSSKKLLLSDSGFYLCAWSDPRRGHGYTFGSGTRLTVV.

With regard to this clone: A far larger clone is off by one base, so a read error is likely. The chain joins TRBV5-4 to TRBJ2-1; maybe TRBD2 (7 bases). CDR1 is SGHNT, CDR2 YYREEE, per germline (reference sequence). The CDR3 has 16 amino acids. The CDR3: CSSSLRLAAGGDEQFF. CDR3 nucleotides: TGTTCCAGCAGCCTCAGACTAGCCGCCGGGGGCGATGAGCAGTTCTTC.

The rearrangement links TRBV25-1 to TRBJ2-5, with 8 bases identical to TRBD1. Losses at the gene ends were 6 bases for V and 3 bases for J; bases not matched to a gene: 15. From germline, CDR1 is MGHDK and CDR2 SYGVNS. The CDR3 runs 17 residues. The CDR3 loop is CASSPISGGQGEETQYF. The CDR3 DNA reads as TGTGCCAGCAGCCCTATTTCCGGTGGACAGGGTGAAGAGACCCAGTACTTC.

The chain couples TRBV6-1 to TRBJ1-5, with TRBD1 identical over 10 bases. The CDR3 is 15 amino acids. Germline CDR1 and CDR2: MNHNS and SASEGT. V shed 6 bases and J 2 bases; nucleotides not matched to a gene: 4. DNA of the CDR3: TGTGCCAGCAGAAGGGACAGGGGAGGCAATCAGCCCCAGCATTTT. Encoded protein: CASRRDRGGNQPQHF.

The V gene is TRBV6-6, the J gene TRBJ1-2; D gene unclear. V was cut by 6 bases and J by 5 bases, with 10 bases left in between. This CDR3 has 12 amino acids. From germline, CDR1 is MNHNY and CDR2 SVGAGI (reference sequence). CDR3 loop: CASSPTGYGYTF. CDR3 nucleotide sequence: TGTGCCAGCAGCCCTACCGGGTATGGCTACACCTTC.

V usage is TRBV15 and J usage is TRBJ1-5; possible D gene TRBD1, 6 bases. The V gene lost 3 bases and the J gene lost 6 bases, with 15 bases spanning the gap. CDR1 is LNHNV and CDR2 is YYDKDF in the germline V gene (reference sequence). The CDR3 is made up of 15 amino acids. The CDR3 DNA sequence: TGTGCCACCAGCAGCCAGGGGCAGGTGAGTCAGCCCCAGCATTTT. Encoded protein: CATSSQGQVSQPQHF.

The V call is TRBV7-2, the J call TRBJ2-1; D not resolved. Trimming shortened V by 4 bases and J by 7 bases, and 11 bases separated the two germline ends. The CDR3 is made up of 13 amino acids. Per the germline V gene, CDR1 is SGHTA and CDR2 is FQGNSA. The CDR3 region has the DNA TGTGCCAGCAGCTCCTGGCCCTCGAATGAGCAGTTCTTC. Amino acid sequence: CASSSWPSNEQFF. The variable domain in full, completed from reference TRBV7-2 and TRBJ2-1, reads GAGVSQSPSNKVTEKGKDVELRCDPISGHTALYWYRQSLGQGLEFLIYFQGNSAPDKSGLPSDRFSAERTGGSVSTLTIQRTQQEDSAVYLCASSSWPSNEQFFGPGTRLTVL.

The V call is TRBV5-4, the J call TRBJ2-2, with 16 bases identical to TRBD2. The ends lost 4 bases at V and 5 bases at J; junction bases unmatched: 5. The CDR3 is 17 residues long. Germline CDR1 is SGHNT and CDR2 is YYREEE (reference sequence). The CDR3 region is CASSPGLAGGPTGELFF. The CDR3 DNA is TGTGCCAGCAGCCCGGGACTAGCGGGAGGGCCGACCGGGGAGCTGTTTTTT.

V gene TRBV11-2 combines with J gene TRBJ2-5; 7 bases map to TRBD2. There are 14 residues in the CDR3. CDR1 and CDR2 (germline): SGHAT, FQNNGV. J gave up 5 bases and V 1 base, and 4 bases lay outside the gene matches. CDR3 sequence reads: CASSLGEGRETQYF. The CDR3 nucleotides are TGTGCCAGCAGCTTAGGGGAGGGACGGGAGACCCAGTACTTC.

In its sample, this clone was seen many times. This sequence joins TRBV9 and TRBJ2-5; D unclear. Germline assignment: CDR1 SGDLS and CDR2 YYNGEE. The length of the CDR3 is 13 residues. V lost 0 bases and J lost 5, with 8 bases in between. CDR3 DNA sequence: TGTGCCAGCAGCGTAGAAGGGTGGGAGACCCAGTACTTC. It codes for CASSVEGWETQYF.

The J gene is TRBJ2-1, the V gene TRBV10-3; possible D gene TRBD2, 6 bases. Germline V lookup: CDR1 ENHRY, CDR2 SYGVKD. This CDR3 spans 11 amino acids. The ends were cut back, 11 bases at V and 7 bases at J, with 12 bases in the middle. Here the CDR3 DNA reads TGTGCCGTCGGGGGTGGAAATGAGCAGTTCTTC. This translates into CAVGGGNEQFF.

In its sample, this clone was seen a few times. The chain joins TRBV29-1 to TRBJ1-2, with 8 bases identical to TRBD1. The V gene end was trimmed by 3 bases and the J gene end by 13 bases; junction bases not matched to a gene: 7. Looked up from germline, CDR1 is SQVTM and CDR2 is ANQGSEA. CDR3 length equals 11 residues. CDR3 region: CSVDTGGLRTF. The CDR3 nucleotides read TGCAGCGTTGATACAGGGGGTTTACGCACCTTC.

The DNA of the CDR3 is TGTGCCAGTAGTATCGTAGCGGGCCTTACAGATACGCAGTATTTT. Translation gives CASSIVAGLTDTQYF. The J gene is TRBJ2-3, the V gene TRBV19, with 7 bases that match TRBD2. V was clipped by 3 bases and J by 3 bases; unmatched bases: 6. The V gene's germline CDR1 is LNHDA and CDR2 SQIVND (reference sequence). The CDR3 sequence is 15 residues long. Based on the CDR3 plus reference TRBV19 and TRBJ2-3, the full variable domain is DGGITQSPKYLFRKEGQNVTLSCEQNLNHDAMYWYRQDPGQGLRLIYYSQIVNDFQKGDIAEGYSVSREKKESFPLTVTSAQKNPTAFYLCASSIVAGLTDTQYFGPGTRLTVL.

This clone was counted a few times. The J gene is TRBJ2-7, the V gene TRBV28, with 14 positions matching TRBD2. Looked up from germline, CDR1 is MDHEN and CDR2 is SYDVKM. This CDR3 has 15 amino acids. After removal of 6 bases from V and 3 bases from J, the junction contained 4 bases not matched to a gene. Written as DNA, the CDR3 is TGTGCCAGCAGCCGGACTAGCGGGAGGAGCTACGAGCAGTACTTC. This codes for CASSRTSGRSYEQYF.

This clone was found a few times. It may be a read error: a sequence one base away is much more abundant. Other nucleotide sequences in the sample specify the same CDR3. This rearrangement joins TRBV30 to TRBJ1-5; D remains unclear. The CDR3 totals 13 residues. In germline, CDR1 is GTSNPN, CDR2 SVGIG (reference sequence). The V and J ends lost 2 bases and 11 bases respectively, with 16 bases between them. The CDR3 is CAWSPPGSRSQHF. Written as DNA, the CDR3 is TGTGCCTGGAGTCCACCCGGGAGCCGGTCCCAGCATTTT.

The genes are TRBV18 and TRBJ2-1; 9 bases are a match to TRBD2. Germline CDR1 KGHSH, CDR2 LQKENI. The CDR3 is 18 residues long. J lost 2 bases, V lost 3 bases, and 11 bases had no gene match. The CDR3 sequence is CASSPSRNSGGTYNEQFF. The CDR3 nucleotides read TGTGCCAGCTCACCTAGCAGAAATAGCGGGGGAACCTACAATGAGCAGTTCTTC.

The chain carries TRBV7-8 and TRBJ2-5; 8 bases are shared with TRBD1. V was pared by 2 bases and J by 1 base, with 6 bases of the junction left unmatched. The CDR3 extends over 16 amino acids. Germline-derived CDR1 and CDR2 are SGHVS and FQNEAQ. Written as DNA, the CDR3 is TGTGCCAGCAGCTTACTCTCAGGGGGCCCCCAAGAGACCCAGTACTTC. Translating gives CASSLLSGGPQETQYF.

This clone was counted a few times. DNA for the CDR3: TGTGCCAGCAGTGAATTACTCGTCCAAGAGACCCAGTACTTC. This translates into CASSELLVQETQYF. This rearrangement joins TRBV6-1 to TRBJ2-5; D not resolved. The CDR3 runs 14 residues. V shed 2 bases and J shed 1 base, with 8 bases lying between them. CDR1 is MNHNS and CDR2 is SASEGT in the germline V gene.

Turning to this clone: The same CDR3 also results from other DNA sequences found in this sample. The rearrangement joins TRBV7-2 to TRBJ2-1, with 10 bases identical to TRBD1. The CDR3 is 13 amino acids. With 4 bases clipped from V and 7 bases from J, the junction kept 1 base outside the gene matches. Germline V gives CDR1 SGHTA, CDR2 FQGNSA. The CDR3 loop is CASSWTGGNEQFF. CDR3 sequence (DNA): TGTGCCAGCAGCTGGACAGGGGGGAATGAGCAGTTCTTC.

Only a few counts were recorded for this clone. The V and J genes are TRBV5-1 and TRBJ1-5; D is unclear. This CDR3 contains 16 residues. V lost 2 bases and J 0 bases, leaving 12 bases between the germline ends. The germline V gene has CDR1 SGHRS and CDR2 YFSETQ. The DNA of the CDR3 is TGCGCCAGCAGCTTAGTGCCCGGGGATAGCAATCAGCCCCAGCATTTT. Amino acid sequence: CASSLVPGDSNQPQHF.

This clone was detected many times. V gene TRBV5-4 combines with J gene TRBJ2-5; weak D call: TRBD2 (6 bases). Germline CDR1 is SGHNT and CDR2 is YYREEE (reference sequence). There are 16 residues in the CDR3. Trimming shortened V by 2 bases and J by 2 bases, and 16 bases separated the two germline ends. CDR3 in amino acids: CASSFLLGGKQETQYF. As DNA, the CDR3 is TGTGCCAGCAGCTTCCTCCTTGGCGGGAAACAAGAGACCCAGTACTTC.

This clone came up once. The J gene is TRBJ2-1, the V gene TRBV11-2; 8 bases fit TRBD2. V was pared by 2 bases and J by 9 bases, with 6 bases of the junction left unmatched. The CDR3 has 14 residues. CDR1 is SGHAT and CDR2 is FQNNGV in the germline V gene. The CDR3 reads CASSLPAGVVEQFF. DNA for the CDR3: TGTGCCAGCAGCTTACCAGCGGGAGTAGTTGAGCAGTTCTTC.